What follows is one T cell receptor beta chain and its context. CDR3 length equals 15 residues. Germline V gene data show CDR1 as KGHSH and CDR2 as LQKENI. V was shortened by 0 bases and J by 0 bases, with 6 bases between the two germline ends. Only in-frame clones appear in the TCRdb table, and some are missing; sequencing was by immunoSEQ multiplex PCR. The repertoire holds 78,000 or so clones, more than 80% seen once, with over 12% in the top ten. This specimen comes from a study of control samples from healthy donors and cancer patients. This receptor was taken from a man aged 45-65 years in good health. The sample taken for sequencing was blood. This chain joins TRBV18 and TRBJ2-1; D not resolved. The CDR3 here is CASSPPTRSYNEQFF. The CDR3 DNA reads as TGTGCCAGCTCACCACCAACACGCTCCTACAATGAGCAGTTCTTC.